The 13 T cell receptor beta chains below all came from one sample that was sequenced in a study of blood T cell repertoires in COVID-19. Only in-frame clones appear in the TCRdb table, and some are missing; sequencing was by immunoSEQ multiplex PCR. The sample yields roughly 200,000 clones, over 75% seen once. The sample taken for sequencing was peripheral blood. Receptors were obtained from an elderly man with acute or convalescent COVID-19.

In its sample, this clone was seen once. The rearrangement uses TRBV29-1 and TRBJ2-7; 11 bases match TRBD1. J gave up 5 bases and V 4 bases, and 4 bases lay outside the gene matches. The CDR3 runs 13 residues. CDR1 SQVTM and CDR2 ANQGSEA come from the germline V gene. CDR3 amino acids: CSVADRGLNEQYF. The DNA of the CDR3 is TGCAGCGTTGCGGACAGGGGGCTCAACGAGCAGTACTTC.

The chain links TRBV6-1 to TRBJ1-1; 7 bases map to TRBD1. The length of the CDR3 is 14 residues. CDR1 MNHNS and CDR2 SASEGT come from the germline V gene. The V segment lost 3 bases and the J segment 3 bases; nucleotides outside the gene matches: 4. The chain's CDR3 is CASSEGQFDTEAFF. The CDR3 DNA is TGTGCCAGCAGTGAGGGACAGTTCGACACTGAAGCTTTCTTT.

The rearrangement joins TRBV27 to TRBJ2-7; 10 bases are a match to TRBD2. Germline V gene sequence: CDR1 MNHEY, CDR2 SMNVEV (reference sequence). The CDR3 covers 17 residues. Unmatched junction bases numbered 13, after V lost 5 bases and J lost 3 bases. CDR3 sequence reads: CASSPLIDSGRVYEQYF. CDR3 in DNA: TGTGCCAGCAGTCCTCTCATTGACAGCGGGAGGGTCTACGAGCAGTACTTC.

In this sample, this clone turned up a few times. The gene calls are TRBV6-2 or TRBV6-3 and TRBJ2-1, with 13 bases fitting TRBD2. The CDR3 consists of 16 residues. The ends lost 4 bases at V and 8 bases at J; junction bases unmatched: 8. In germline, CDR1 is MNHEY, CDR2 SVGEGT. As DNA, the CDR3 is TGTGCCAGCAGTTGGGAGGGACTAGCGGGATTCGATGAGCAGTTCTTC. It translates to CASSWEGLAGFDEQFF.

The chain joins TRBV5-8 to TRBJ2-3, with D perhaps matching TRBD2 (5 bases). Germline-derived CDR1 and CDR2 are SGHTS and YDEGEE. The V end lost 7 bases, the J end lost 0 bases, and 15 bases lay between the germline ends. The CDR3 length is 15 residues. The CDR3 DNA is TGTGCCAGCCCAACGAGGGATCCTAGCACAGATACGCAGTATTTT. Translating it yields CASPTRDPSTDTQYF. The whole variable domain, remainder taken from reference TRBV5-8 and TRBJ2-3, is EAGVTQSPTHLIKTRGQQATLRCSPISGHTSVYWYQQALGLGLQFLLWYDEGEERNRGNFPPRFSGRQFPNYSSELNVNALELEDSALYLCASPTRDPSTDTQYFGPGTRLTVL.

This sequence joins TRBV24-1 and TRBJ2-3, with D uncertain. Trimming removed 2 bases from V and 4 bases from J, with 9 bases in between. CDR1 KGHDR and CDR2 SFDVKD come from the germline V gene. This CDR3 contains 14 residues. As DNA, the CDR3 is TGTGCCACCAGTGATTGGGCCACTCCAGATACGCAGTATTTT. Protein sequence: CATSDWATPDTQYF.

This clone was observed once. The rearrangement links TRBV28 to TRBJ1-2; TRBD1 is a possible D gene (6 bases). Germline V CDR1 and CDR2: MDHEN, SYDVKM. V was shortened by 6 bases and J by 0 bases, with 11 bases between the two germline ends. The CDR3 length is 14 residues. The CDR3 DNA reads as TGTGCCAGCAGGGGAGGGGGGGCTAACTATGGCTACACCTTC. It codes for CASRGGGANYGYTF.

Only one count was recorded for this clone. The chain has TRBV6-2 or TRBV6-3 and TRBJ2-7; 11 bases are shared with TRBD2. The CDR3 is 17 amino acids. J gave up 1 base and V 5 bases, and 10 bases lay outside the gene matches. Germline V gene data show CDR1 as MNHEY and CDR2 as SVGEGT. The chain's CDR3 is CASSTSFSGRASYEQYV. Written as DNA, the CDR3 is TGTGCCAGCAGTACCTCCTTTAGCGGGAGGGCTTCCTACGAGCAGTACGTC.

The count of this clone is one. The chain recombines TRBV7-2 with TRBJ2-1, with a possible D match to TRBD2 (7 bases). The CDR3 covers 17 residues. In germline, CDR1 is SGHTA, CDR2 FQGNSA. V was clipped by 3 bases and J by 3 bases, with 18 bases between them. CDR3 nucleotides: TGTGCCAGCAGCTTGGTAGGACGGGGGGCGGTCTACAATGAGCAGTTCTTC. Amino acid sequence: CASSLVGRGAVYNEQFF. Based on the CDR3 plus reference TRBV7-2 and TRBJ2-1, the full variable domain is GAGVSQSPSNKVTEKGKDVELRCDPISGHTALYWYRQSLGQGLEFLIYFQGNSAPDKSGLPSDRFSAERTGGSVSTLTIQRTQQEDSAVYLCASSLVGRGAVYNEQFFGPGTRLTVL.

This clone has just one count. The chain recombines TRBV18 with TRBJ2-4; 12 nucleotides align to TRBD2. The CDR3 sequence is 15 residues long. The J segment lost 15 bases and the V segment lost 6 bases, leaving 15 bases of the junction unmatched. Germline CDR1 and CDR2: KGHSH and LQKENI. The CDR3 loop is CASSPSTSGGAVAYF. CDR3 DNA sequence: TGTGCCAGCTCCCCTTCGACTAGCGGGGGAGCGGTCGCGTACTTC.

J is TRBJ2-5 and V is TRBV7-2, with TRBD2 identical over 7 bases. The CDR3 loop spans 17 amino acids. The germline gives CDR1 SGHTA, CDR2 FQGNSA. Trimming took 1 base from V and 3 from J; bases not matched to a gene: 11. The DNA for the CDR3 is TGTGCCAGCAGCTTAGAAGAGGGCGTACTAGCGAAAGAGACCCAGTACTTC. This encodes CASSLEEGVLAKETQYF.

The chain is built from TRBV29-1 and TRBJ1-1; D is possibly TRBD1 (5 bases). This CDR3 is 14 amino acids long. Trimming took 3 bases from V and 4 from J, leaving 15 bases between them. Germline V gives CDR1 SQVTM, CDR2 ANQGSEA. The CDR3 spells CSVDIGGIGTEAFF. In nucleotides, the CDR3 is TGCAGCGTTGATATCGGGGGAATAGGCACTGAAGCTTTCTTT.

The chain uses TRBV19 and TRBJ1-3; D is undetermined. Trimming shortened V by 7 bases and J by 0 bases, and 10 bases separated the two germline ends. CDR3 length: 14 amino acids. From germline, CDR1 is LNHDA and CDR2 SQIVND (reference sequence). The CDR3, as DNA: TGTGCCAGTACCGAGGGTTCCTCTGGAAACACCATATATTTT. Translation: CASTEGSSGNTIYF. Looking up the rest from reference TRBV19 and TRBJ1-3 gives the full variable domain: DGGITQSPKYLFRKEGQNVTLSCEQNLNHDAMYWYRQDPGQGLRLIYYSQIVNDFQKGDIAEGYSVSREKKESFPLTVTSAQKNPTAFYLCASTEGSSGNTIYFGEGSWLTVV.